Shown below are 5 T cell receptor beta chains from a single sample sequenced in a study of shared clonotypes between healthy human individuals. Measured with immunoSEQ multiplex PCR; TCRdb has only the in-frame clones, and not every one. The repertoire holds about 2.2 million clones, with about 92% as singletons. Terminally differentiated effector memory CD45RA+ cells were left out of the naive CD8 fraction, which was CD45RO-negative and positively selected for CCR7. The specimen sequenced was naive CD8+ T cells from PBMCs. The receptor set was obtained from a man younger than 30 in good health. Some clones in this sample may be carry-over from other donors' samples.

V usage is TRBV27 and J usage is TRBJ2-3, with D perhaps being TRBD1 or TRBD2 (5 bases each). This CDR3 has 15 amino acids. Between the trimmed V and J ends, which lost 5 bases and 3 bases, there was a span of 15 bases. CDR1 and CDR2 from the germline V gene are MNHEY and SMNVEV (reference sequence). The CDR3 protein is CASSPGPKNTDTQYF. In DNA, the CDR3 is TGTGCCAGCAGTCCGGGACCGAAGAATACAGATACGCAGTATTTT.

The chain uses TRBV7-8 and TRBJ2-4; D is ambiguous. Per the germline V gene, CDR1 is SGHVS and CDR2 is FQNEAQ. The CDR3 spans 17 residues. The V gene lost 4 bases and the J gene lost 7 bases, with 23 bases spanning the gap. The CDR3: CASSSTEVLGLGNIQYF. CDR3 sequence (DNA): TGTGCCAGCAGCTCAACCGAAGTCTTAGGTCTTGGGAACATTCAGTACTTC.

This chain connects TRBV5-1 to TRBJ2-1, with D maybe TRBD1 (5 bases). The CDR3 runs 12 residues. Germline V gene data show CDR1 as SGHRS and CDR2 as YFSETQ. The V and J ends lost 1 base and 10 bases respectively, with 9 bases between them. CDR3 loop: CASSLTGSEQFF. CDR3 coding DNA: TGCGCCAGCAGCTTGACAGGATCCGAGCAGTTCTTC.

This chain uses TRBV9 with TRBJ2-5; TRBD2 matches 12 bases. CDR3 length: 16 amino acids. J lost 5 bases, V lost 3 bases, and 8 bases had no gene match. The germline V gene encodes CDR1 SGDLS and CDR2 YYNGEE. The CDR3: CASSDRLAGASETQYF. Here the CDR3 DNA reads TGTGCCAGCAGCGACAGACTAGCGGGAGCTTCCGAGACCCAGTACTTC.

A note on this clone: At the DNA level, this CDR3 is encoded by other sequences in the same sample as well. V is TRBV27 and J is TRBJ2-5; 13 nucleotides line up with TRBD2. The CDR3 runs to 16 residues. Losses at the gene ends were 5 bases for V and 0 bases for J; bases not matched to a gene: 3. Germline CDR1 MNHEY, CDR2 SMNVEV (reference sequence). In DNA form, the CDR3 reads TGTGCCAGCAGTCCAGGGACTAGCGGGAACCAAGAGACCCAGTACTTC. This translates into CASSPGTSGNQETQYF.